Listed below are T cell receptor beta chains from one sample, sequenced in a study of beta chain features in type 1 diabetes. This table comes from immunoSEQ multiplex PCR, and its TCRdb copy is limited to in-frame clones, with some not included. The sample has under 300,000 clones; approximately 15% are singletons. Sequencing input: naive CD4+ T cells from blood. These receptors originate from a man aged 25 to 45 with type 1 diabetes. Both conserved end residues are part of each CDR3. A D gene is named only where the DNA matches it firmly. The size of a clone is reported for some rows only, either as once, few or many, or as a class for expanded clones.

J: TRBJ1-6
V: TRBV5-1
size: .
D: .
CDR3: CASSLAMGQGNSPLHF
DNA: TGCGCCAGCAGCTTGGCCATGGGGCAGGGTAATTCACCCCTCCACTTT

J: TRBJ1-5
V: TRBV9
size: .
D: .
CDR3: CASSRDFDQPQHF
DNA: TGTGCCAGCAGCCGGGACTTCGATCAGCCCCAGCATTTT

J: TRBJ1-2
V: TRBV5-1
size: few
D: .
CDR3: CASSRGFYGYTF
DNA: TGCGCCAGCAGCAGGGGATTCTATGGCTACACCTTC

J: TRBJ1-1
V: TRBV12-5
size: few
D: .
CDR3: CASGLVTGEKTEAFF
DNA: TGTGCTAGTGGTTTGGTAACGGGGGAGAAGACTGAAGCTTTCTTT

J: TRBJ1-2
V: TRBV7-9
size: .
D: .
CDR3: CASSSGVGTRVKGYTF
DNA: TGTGCCAGCAGCTCCGGCGTTGGGACACGGGTTAAAGGCTACACCTTC

J: TRBJ2-3
V: TRBV5-1
size: .
D: TRBD2
CDR3: CASSLGTSGTDTQYF
DNA: TGCGCCAGCAGCTTGGGGACTAGCGGCACAGATACGCAGTATTTT

J: TRBJ2-3
V: TRBV6-5
size: few
D: TRBD2
CDR3: CASKRGSTDTQYF
DNA: TGTGCCAGCAAGCGGGGGTCCACAGATACGCAGTATTTT

J: TRBJ1-1
V: TRBV30
size: few
D: .
CDR3: CAWRKGMNTEAFF
DNA: TGTGCCTGGAGAAAGGGGATGAACACTGAAGCTTTCTTT

J: TRBJ2-1
V: TRBV2
size: few
D: TRBD2
CDR3: CASISGGFVNEQFF
DNA: TGTGCCAGCATCAGCGGGGGGTTTGTCAATGAGCAGTTCTTC

J: TRBJ1-2
V: TRBV6-5
size: .
D: .
CDR3: CASSLTGNYGYTF
DNA: TGTGCCAGCAGCCTAACAGGGAACTATGGCTACACCTTC

J: TRBJ2-5
V: TRBV11-1
size: few
D: .
CDR3: CASSPRQETQYF
DNA: TGTGCCAGCAGCCCTAGACAAGAGACCCAGTACTTC

J: TRBJ2-7
V: TRBV18
size: .
D: TRBD2
CDR3: CASSETRGVDEQYF
DNA: TGTGCCAGCTCCGAGACCCGGGGGGTCGACGAGCAGTACTTC

J: TRBJ2-7
V: TRBV11-2
size: .
D: TRBD1
CDR3: CASSQWLPTTGTGTYEQYF
DNA: TGTGCCAGCAGCCAATGGCTCCCTACGACCGGGACAGGGACCTACGAGCAGTACTTC

J: TRBJ1-4
V: TRBV30
size: .
D: .
CDR3: CAWSNRQAATNEKLFF
DNA: TGTGCCTGGAGTAATAGACAGGCTGCAACTAATGAAAAACTGTTTTTT

J: TRBJ2-7
V: TRBV21-1
size: few
D: .
CDR3: CASSKAPLQGVTYEQYF
DNA: TGTGCCAGCAGCAAAGCACCTCTTCAGGGGGTCACCTACGAGCAGTACTTC

J: TRBJ1-2
V: TRBV19
size: .
D: .
CDR3: CASSIALRDRRNYGYTF
DNA: TGTGCCAGTAGTATAGCCCTCAGAGACAGGCGGAACTATGGCTACACCTTC

J: TRBJ2-4
V: TRBV5-1
size: .
D: TRBD2
CDR3: CASSLGDYENIQYF
DNA: TGCGCCAGCAGCTTGGGGGACTATGAAAACATTCAGTACTTC

J: TRBJ2-5
V: TRBV30
size: .
D: .
CDR3: CAWSVTGLRKETQYF
DNA: TGTGCCTGGAGTGTAACAGGGTTGAGAAAGGAGACCCAGTACTTC

J: TRBJ1-2
V: TRBV29-1
size: .
D: .
CDR3: CSVTDRNYGYTF
DNA: TGCAGCGTTACCGACAGAAACTATGGCTACACCTTC

J: TRBJ2-6
V: TRBV18
size: .
D: .
CDR3: CASSPAGTAGANVLTF
DNA: TGTGCCAGCTCACCGGCAGGGACTGCTGGGGCCAACGTCCTGACTTTC

J: TRBJ2-5
V: TRBV10-3
size: few
D: TRBD1
CDR3: CAISESRQGALETQYF
DNA: TGTGCCATCAGTGAGTCGAGACAGGGGGCCTTGGAGACCCAGTACTTC

J: TRBJ2-5
V: TRBV6-1
size: once
D: TRBD2
CDR3: CASAGPRGGEETQYF
DNA: TGTGCCTCGGCGGGTCCGCGGGGGGGAGAGGAGACCCAGTACTTC

J: TRBJ1-3
V: TRBV30
size: few
D: .
CDR3: CAWSVRVSGNTIYF
DNA: TGTGCCTGGAGTGTCCGGGTCTCTGGAAACACCATATATTTT

J: TRBJ1-1
V: TRBV7-9
size: few
D: TRBD1
CDR3: CASSPQGLNTEAFF
DNA: TGTGCCAGCAGCCCACAGGGGCTGAACACTGAAGCTTTCTTT

J: TRBJ2-1
V: TRBV7-9
size: few
D: .
CDR3: CASSYDRLKFF
DNA: TGTGCCAGCAGCTACGACAGGTTGAAGTTCTTC

J: TRBJ2-2
V: TRBV9
size: .
D: TRBD2
CDR3: CASSVGGSGRYGELFF
DNA: TGTGCCAGCAGCGTAGGAGGTAGCGGGAGGTACGGGGAGCTGTTTTTT

J: TRBJ2-3
V: TRBV11-2
size: .
D: .
CDR3: CATSPGTDTQYF
DNA: TGTGCCACCTCGCCAGGCACAGATACGCAGTATTTT

J: TRBJ1-1
V: TRBV7-9
size: .
D: .
CDR3: CASSLALGWTEAFF
DNA: TGTGCCAGCAGCTTAGCGCTAGGATGGACTGAAGCTTTCTTT

J: TRBJ2-1
V: TRBV5-1
size: .
D: TRBD2
CDR3: CASSLGLAGINEQFF
DNA: TGCGCCAGCAGCTTAGGACTAGCGGGGATCAATGAGCAGTTCTTC

J: TRBJ1-1
V: TRBV29-1
size: few
D: TRBD1
CDR3: CSAASLQGMNTEAFF
DNA: TGCAGCGCTGCTTCCCTACAGGGGATGAACACTGAAGCTTTCTTT

J: TRBJ1-1
V: TRBV19
size: .
D: .
CDR3: CASSIKGSTEAFF
DNA: TGTGCCAGTAGTATTAAGGGGTCCACTGAAGCTTTCTTT

J: TRBJ2-5
V: TRBV4-2
size: few
D: .
CDR3: CASSQGQGQGEETQYF
DNA: TGTGCCAGCAGCCAAGGCCAGGGGCAAGGGGAGGAGACCCAGTACTTC

J: TRBJ2-3
V: TRBV10-3
size: few
D: TRBD1
CDR3: CAISGQGSTDTQYF
DNA: TGTGCCATCAGTGGACAGGGTAGCACAGATACGCAGTATTTT

J: TRBJ2-1
V: TRBV7-9
size: few
D: TRBD1
CDR3: CASSLRRTGALIYNEQFF
DNA: TGTGCCAGCAGCCTAAGAAGGACAGGGGCCCTCATTTACAATGAGCAGTTCTTC